These T cell receptor beta chains were read from a single sample in a study of cytomegalovirus exposure and HLA in healthy donors. Measured with immunoSEQ multiplex PCR; TCRdb has only the in-frame clones, and not every one. The sample carries about 130,000 clones, about 70% recorded once. Sequencing was carried out using PBMCs. The receptors here all came from a woman aged 40 to 50 in good health and CMV-seropositive. CDR3s include the opening cysteine and the closing phenylalanine or tryptophan. The D gene is left open where the match is weak. The size field is filled for only some rows; it gives once, few, many or a size class.

clone_size: .; j_call: TRBJ2-1; v_call: TRBV5-6; d_call: TRBD2; cdr3_aa: CASSSVAGSYNEQFF; cdr3_nt: TGTGCCAGCAGCTCCGTAGCGGGGAGCTACAATGAGCAGTTCTTC
clone_size: .; j_call: TRBJ2-4; v_call: TRBV7-8; d_call: TRBD2; cdr3_aa: CASSLLAGGPLNIQYF; cdr3_nt: TGTGCCAGCAGCCTCCTAGCGGGGGGGCCTCTGAACATTCAGTACTTC
clone_size: .; j_call: TRBJ2-3; v_call: TRBV9; d_call: TRBD2; cdr3_aa: CASSPTGTSGKDTQYF; cdr3_nt: TGTGCCAGCAGCCCTACCGGGACTAGCGGGAAGGATACGCAGTATTTT
clone_size: .; j_call: TRBJ2-7; v_call: TRBV4-1; d_call: TRBD2; cdr3_aa: CASSQALAGEYEQYF; cdr3_nt: TGCGCCAGCAGCCAAGCGCTAGCGGGGGAATACGAGCAGTACTTC
clone_size: .; j_call: TRBJ2-5; v_call: TRBV28; d_call: TRBD2; cdr3_aa: CASSLNPSEGTSLVQETQYF; cdr3_nt: TGTGCCAGCAGTTTGAATCCATCCGAAGGGACTAGCTTGGTCCAAGAGACCCAGTACTTC
clone_size: .; j_call: TRBJ1-1; v_call: TRBV28; d_call: .; cdr3_aa: CASSLSGGSEAFF; cdr3_nt: TGTGCCAGCAGTTTATCGGGGGGATCTGAAGCTTTCTTT
clone_size: .; j_call: TRBJ2-1; v_call: TRBV27; d_call: .; cdr3_aa: CASSSTVHGQFF; cdr3_nt: TGTGCCAGCAGTTCGACAGTTCATGGGCAGTTCTTC
clone_size: .; j_call: TRBJ2-7; v_call: TRBV7-7; d_call: TRBD2; cdr3_aa: CASSPGTRVEQYF; cdr3_nt: TGTGCTAGCAGCCCCGGGACTAGGGTCGAGCAGTACTTC
clone_size: .; j_call: TRBJ2-1; v_call: TRBV4-3; d_call: .; cdr3_aa: CASSQGPPQGDNEQFF; cdr3_nt: TGCGCCAGCAGCCAAGGTCCTCCGCAAGGGGACAATGAGCAGTTCTTC
clone_size: .; j_call: TRBJ2-2; v_call: TRBV28; d_call: TRBD1; cdr3_aa: CASSFTWTGPSGELFF; cdr3_nt: TGTGCCAGCAGTTTCACATGGACAGGGCCAAGCGGGGAGCTGTTTTTT
clone_size: few; j_call: TRBJ1-1; v_call: TRBV7-2; d_call: .; cdr3_aa: CAWGRPGGRDTEAFF; cdr3_nt: TGTGCCTGGGGGAGGCCCGGAGGGCGAGACACTGAAGCTTTCTTT
clone_size: .; j_call: TRBJ2-3; v_call: TRBV7-8; d_call: TRBD2; cdr3_aa: CASSPGSGGLTDTQYF; cdr3_nt: TGTGCCAGCAGCCCGGGGAGCGGGGGCCTCACAGATACGCAGTATTTT
clone_size: .; j_call: TRBJ2-1; v_call: TRBV30; d_call: .; cdr3_aa: CAWSLGGTAYNEQFF; cdr3_nt: TGTGCCTGGAGTTTGGGGGGAACAGCCTACAATGAGCAGTTCTTC
clone_size: .; j_call: TRBJ2-7; v_call: TRBV15; d_call: TRBD1; cdr3_aa: CATSKGGQGSYEQYF; cdr3_nt: TGTGCCACCAGCAAAGGGGGACAGGGATCCTACGAGCAGTACTTC
clone_size: .; j_call: TRBJ2-7; v_call: TRBV4-1; d_call: .; cdr3_aa: CASSQDVALPFYEQYF; cdr3_nt: TGCGCCAGCAGCCAAGATGTAGCCCTCCCCTTCTACGAGCAGTACTTC
clone_size: .; j_call: TRBJ2-7; v_call: TRBV14; d_call: TRBD1; cdr3_aa: CASSRRDRGQKQYF; cdr3_nt: TGTGCCAGCAGCCGACGGGACAGGGGGCAGAAGCAGTACTTC
clone_size: .; j_call: TRBJ2-1; v_call: TRBV7-2; d_call: .; cdr3_aa: CASSLDKHNEQFF; cdr3_nt: TGTGCCAGCAGCCTGGACAAGCACAATGAGCAGTTCTTC